Shown below are 14 T cell receptor beta chains from a single sample sequenced in a study of T-cell memory formation after mild COVID-19. TCRdb analysed the 5' RACE reads with MiXCR anew, one entry per CDR3 protein. The table includes more than 250,000 distinct CDR3 sequences, 15% to 20% detected once. The sequencing input was PBMCs or a T cell subset sorted from them (not recorded which). The source of these receptors is a man between 18 and 29 years old who had mild COVID-19 (a few samples of this study predate the infection). Cell type and time point are not known.

The J gene is TRBJ2-1, the V gene TRBV7-9, with 16 bases identical to TRBD2. V shed 2 bases, J shed 10 bases, and the junction held 5 bases outside the gene matches. In germline, CDR1 is SEHNR, CDR2 FQNEAQ (reference sequence). The CDR3 contains 16 residues. The CDR3 region has the DNA TGTGCCAGCAGCTTACCGGGACTAGCGGGGGGGCAGGAGCAGTTCTTC. Its protein product is CASSLPGLAGGQEQFF.

The genes are TRBV5-6 and TRBJ1-6; D not certain. Germline CDR1 reads SGHDT; CDR2 reads YYEEEE. The CDR3 has 13 residues. The germline V and J ends were trimmed by 5 bases and 7 bases, with 10 bases remaining between them. CDR3: CASRYGKNSPLHF. CDR3 nucleotide sequence: TGTGCCAGCAGGTACGGCAAGAATTCACCCCTCCACTTT.

This rearrangement joins TRBV6-6 to TRBJ2-5; weak D call: TRBD1 (5 bases). V was trimmed by 3 bases and J by 5 bases, leaving 13 bases between them. This CDR3 is 14 amino acids long. Germline CDR1 MNHNY, CDR2 SVGAGI (reference sequence). DNA of the CDR3: TGTGCCAGCAGTTATGCCAGGGTGGGGGAGACCCAGTACTTC. Its translation: CASSYARVGETQYF.

The chain combines TRBV30 with TRBJ2-7; D tentatively fits TRBD1 or TRBD2 (5 bases each). The CDR3 is 15 amino acids. Germline V gives CDR1 GTSNPN, CDR2 SVGIG (reference sequence). V was cut by 4 bases and J by 2 bases, with 18 bases left in between. The CDR3 bases are TGTGCCTGGACCCCTCCGGGACCCCCGACCTACGAGCAGTACTTC. Translated, it gives CAWTPPGPPTYEQYF.

This chain joins TRBV7-8 and TRBJ2-5; 12 bases map to TRBD1. Germline V lookup: CDR1 SGHVS, CDR2 FQNEAQ. With 5 bases clipped from V and 5 bases from J, the junction kept 6 bases outside the gene matches. The CDR3 covers 15 residues. DNA for the CDR3: TGTGCCAGCAGCGGGGACAGGGGGCGGTGGGAGACCCAGTACTTC. Residues: CASSGDRGRWETQYF.

This clonotype turned up a few times. The rearrangement joins TRBV19 to TRBJ2-3; tentative D call: TRBD1 (6 bases). Germline lookup yields CDR1 LNHDA and CDR2 SQIVND (reference sequence). V shed 6 bases and J shed 6 bases, with 13 bases lying between them. This CDR3 spans 13 amino acids. This chain's CDR3 is CASRPTGTDTQYF. CDR3 nucleotide sequence: TGTGCCAGTAGACCCACAGGGACGGATACGCAGTATTTT.

The chain couples TRBV24-1 to TRBJ2-1; 12 bases fit TRBD2. V lost 4 bases to trimming and J lost 8 bases; unmatched junction nucleotides: 11. Germline V gene sequence: CDR1 KGHDR, CDR2 SFDVKD. The CDR3 has 17 residues. The CDR3 region is CATSEPRTSGVRDEQFF. CDR3 nucleotides: TGTGCCACCAGTGAACCCCGGACTAGCGGGGTTCGGGATGAGCAGTTCTTC.

This clonotype was found many times. The V and J genes are TRBV6-5 and TRBJ1-2; D not certain. The CDR3 runs to 13 residues. V lost 4 bases to trimming and J lost 2 bases, with 8 bases between them. Per the germline V gene, CDR1 is MNHEY and CDR2 is SVGAGI. CDR3 loop: CASSLGRNYGYTF. The CDR3 region has the DNA TGTGCCAGCAGTTTGGGGAGGAACTATGGCTACACCTTC.

The V gene is TRBV19, the J gene TRBJ2-2; D remains unclear. Trimming shortened V by 7 bases and J by 2 bases, and 8 bases separated the two germline ends. Germline V gives CDR1 LNHDA, CDR2 SQIVND (reference sequence). This CDR3 contains 13 residues. Written as DNA, the CDR3 is TGTGCCAGTACCGAGCCCAACACCGGGGAGCTGTTTTTT. Translated, it gives CASTEPNTGELFF.

V and J are TRBV15 and TRBJ2-1; no definite D call. The CDR3 is 12 amino acids. Trimming left V 3 bases short and J 8 bases short, with 8 bases between. Germline values: CDR1 LNHNV, CDR2 YYDKDF (reference sequence). CDR3 protein: CATSRFEDEQFF. The CDR3 DNA follows: TGTGCCACCAGCAGGTTCGAGGATGAGCAGTTCTTC.

This clonotype turned up a few times. This chain connects TRBV2 to TRBJ2-1; 7 nucleotides match TRBD1. V lost 4 bases and J lost 1; bases outside the gene matches: 10. The germline CDR1 and CDR2 sequences are SNHLY and FYNNEI. CDR3 length: 17 amino acids. The CDR3 protein is CASSALLGTDSYNEQFF. The DNA of the CDR3 is TGTGCCAGCAGTGCTCTCTTGGGGACAGATTCCTACAATGAGCAGTTCTTC.

A few counts support this clonotype. V is TRBV10-2 and J is TRBJ1-1; D is unresolved. CDR1 and CDR2 from the germline V gene are WSHSY and SAAADI. There are 13 residues in the CDR3. V was trimmed by 7 bases and J by 3 bases, leaving 12 bases between them. The CDR3 here is CASTVGGDTEAFF. DNA of the CDR3: TGCGCCAGCACCGTGGGTGGGGACACTGAAGCTTTCTTT.

CDR3 bases: TGTGCCAGTAGAAGGGGACAGGAACGCTCCTACGAGCAGTACTTC. As protein: CASRRGQERSYEQYF. This chain uses TRBV19 with TRBJ2-7; TRBD1 matches at 8 bases. The CDR3 consists of 15 residues. Trimming removed 6 bases from V and 0 bases from J; junction bases left unmatched: 7. Germline V gives CDR1 LNHDA, CDR2 SQIVND (reference sequence).

The chain carries TRBV10-2 and TRBJ1-1; D gene uncertain. V lost 0 bases to trimming and J lost 1 base, with 3 bases between them. CDR3 length equals 13 residues. CDR1 and CDR2 from the germline V gene are WSHSY and SAAADI. Here the CDR3 DNA reads TGCGCCAGCAGTGAGTCCCAGAACACTGAAGCTTTCTTT. As protein: CASSESQNTEAFF.